Reported below is one TCR beta chain. At least ten counts were recorded for this clonotype. The antigen it binds to is not known. No much larger clone exists at a distance of one base, and base qualities are not known. The library was prepared using PCR. Reads for this sample came from an Illumina HiSeq 2500. TCR libraries were prepared with molecular barcoding, using unique molecular identifiers to normalize TCRbeta repertoire quantification. The public reads were quality trimmed at Q25 with fastp and then assembled into clones with MiXCR by TCRdb, keeping productive beta chains. Rows are combined by CDR3 protein, so each entry shows the most common genes and DNA. The sample contains 200,000 to 250,000 distinct CDR3 sequences, about 9.2% of them found a single time. Around 6% of the sample belongs to the ten largest clones. These data originate in a study of T-cell reconstitution after alpha-beta-depleted transplantation in children (dated by TCRdb to 2015 to 2016). General notes on the study: Using TCR repertoire profiling, the study quantitatively followed how T-cell immune reconstitution unfolded in children after TCRalphabeta/CD19-depleted allogeneic hematopoietic cell transplantation.

Between the V and J ends, shortened by 6 bases and 0 bases respectively, the junction contains 10 bases. The CDR3 covers 14 residues, taking in both the cysteine and the phenylalanine. The read is trimmed to its CDR3 DNA, 42 bases read in frame from base 1. Sequences SEHNR (CDR1) and FQNEAQ (CDR2) are obtained from the germline V gene (reference sequence). The sequences come from PBMCs from the stem cell graft donor, collected from the stem cell graft. The TCR sequence derives from a human donor who donated a stem cell graft to a child with acute lymphoblastic leukemia. The chain was built from TRBV7-9 and TRBJ2-3; the D gene is perhaps TRBD1 or TRBD2, each of them matching over 5 bases. The CDR3 reads CASSLRDSTDTQYF. DNA sequence: TGTGCCAGCAGTCTCCGGGACAGCACAGATACGCAGTATTTT.